The 17 T cell receptor beta chains below come from one sample, sequenced in a study of T-cell reconstitution after alpha-beta-depleted transplantation in children. The authors prepared the TCRbeta library with unique molecular identifiers. TCRdb fed the PCR reads into MiXCR, producing one record per CDR3 protein. The repertoire holds some 180,000 distinct CDR3 sequences, 6.6% seen once, with more than 5.5% in the top ten. Sequenced here: PBMCs, sampled before TCRalphabeta/CD19-depleted stem cell transplant. These receptors all stem from a boy aged 2 to 10 with acute lymphoblastic leukemia, due to receive a stem cell transplant.

This rearrangement joins TRBV12-3 or TRBV12-4 to TRBJ1-5; TRBD1 aligns across 7 bases. CDR3 length: 14 amino acids. V was clipped by 7 bases and J by 1 base; unmatched bases: 4. CDR3: CASTPDRSNQPQHF. Here the CDR3 DNA reads TGTGCCAGCACCCCGGACAGGAGCAATCAGCCCCAGCATTTT.

The sample holds a few counts of this clonotype. The chain carries TRBV23-1 and TRBJ2-7; TRBD1 aligns across 7 bases. TRBV23-1 is an ORF for which the function is uncertain. The CDR3 has 14 amino acids. V shed 5 bases and J 9 bases; nucleotides not matched to a gene: 13. The CDR3 here is CASSGAGGATGQYF. DNA of the CDR3: TGCGCCAGCAGTGGGGCAGGGGGAGCGACAGGGCAGTACTTC.

This clonotype was seen at least ten times. The chain uses TRBV7-9 and TRBJ2-3; D is possibly TRBD1 or TRBD2 (5 bases each). V was shortened by 5 bases and J by 4 bases, with 13 bases between the two germline ends. Germline V CDR1 and CDR2: SEHNR, FQNEAQ (reference sequence). CDR3 length: 14 amino acids. CDR3 sequence: CASSQEMGADTQYF. The CDR3 DNA reads TGTGCCAGCAGCCAAGAAATGGGGGCAGATACGCAGTATTTT.

This clonotype was counted many times. The chain couples TRBV28 to TRBJ1-2; tentative D call: TRBD1 (5 bases). This CDR3 region has 13 residues. With 1 base removed from V and 3 bases from J, the gap between germline ends came to 6 bases. Germline CDR1 MDHEN, CDR2 SYDVKM. The CDR3 here is CASSLFRDYGYTF. The CDR3 nucleotides read TGTGCCAGCAGTTTATTCAGGGACTATGGCTACACCTTC.

This clonotype was detected many times. V gene TRBV9 combines with J gene TRBJ2-1, with a tentative D call TRBD1 (5 bases). The CDR3 loop spans 12 amino acids. The V end was cut by 0 bases, the J end by 7 bases, with 5 bases between. Germline assignment: CDR1 SGDLS and CDR2 YYNGEE. The CDR3 DNA sequence: TGTGCCAGCAGCGTAGCAGGGAATGAGCAGTTCTTC. Amino acids: CASSVAGNEQFF.

This clonotype was seen a few times. V is TRBV28 and J is TRBJ2-1; 9 nucleotides match TRBD2. V dropped 5 bases and J dropped 3; count of bases not matched to a gene: 8. The germline V gene encodes CDR1 MDHEN and CDR2 SYDVKM. This CDR3 region has 16 residues. CDR3 sequence (DNA): TGTGCCAGCAGTCGCGGCGGGAGGGCCCTCTACAATGAGCAGTTCTTC. This encodes CASSRGGRALYNEQFF. Combining the CDR3 with reference TRBV28 and TRBJ2-1 gives the whole variable domain DVKVTQSSRYLVKRTGEKVFLECVQDMDHENMFWYRQDPGLGLRLIYFSYDVKMKEKGDIPEGYSVSREKKERFSLILESASTNQTSMYLCASSRGGRALYNEQFFGPGTRLTVL.

This clonotype showed up just a few times. The genes are TRBV12-3 or TRBV12-4 and TRBJ1-2, with TRBD1 matching 8 bases. The CDR3 spans 13 residues. The V and J ends lost 6 bases and 6 bases, in that order; junction bases with no gene match: 6. The CDR3: CASSWDRQDGYTF. CDR3 sequence (DNA): TGTGCCAGCAGCTGGGACAGGCAGGATGGCTACACCTTC.

This clonotype came up many times. The chain employs TRBV7-2 and TRBJ2-7; 8 nucleotides match TRBD2. Trimming at V came to 5 bases and at J to 2 bases, leaving 5 bases not matched to a gene. Germline loops: CDR1 SGHTA, CDR2 FQGNSA. CDR3 length: 14 residues. For the CDR3, the DNA is TGTGCCAGCAGCATAGGCGGGGGGACCTACGAGCAGTACTTC. Translated, it gives CASSIGGGTYEQYF.

Many counts were recorded for this clonotype. This chain joins TRBV28 and TRBJ1-1, with 7 bases aligning to TRBD1. After removal of 3 bases from V and 4 bases from J, the junction contained 14 bases not matched to a gene. CDR1 is MDHEN, CDR2 SYDVKM, per germline. The length of the CDR3 is 17 residues. The CDR3 protein is CASSFPPTGTGSTEAFF. The DNA of the CDR3 is TGTGCCAGCAGTTTCCCTCCGACAGGGACCGGTAGCACTGAAGCTTTCTTT.

This chain connects TRBV20-1 to TRBJ2-7, with 9 bases aligning to TRBD2. The CDR3 is 15 residues long. Germline values: CDR1 DFQATT, CDR2 SNEGSKA (reference sequence). V trimming: 3 bases; J trimming: 7 bases; junction bases outside the gene matches: 13. The CDR3 nucleotides are TGCAGTGCTAGCCGGTCGGCGGGAGGGCCTGGGGAGCAGTACTTC. This translates into CSASRSAGGPGEQYF.

This clonotype has more than one count but fewer than ten. The V call is TRBV29-1, the J call TRBJ1-2; D perhaps matches TRBD1 (6 bases). The ends were cut back, 6 bases at V and 5 bases at J, with 13 bases in the middle. Germline lookup yields CDR1 SQVTM and CDR2 ANQGSEA. The CDR3 spans 12 residues. CDR3 coding DNA: TGCAGCGTCCAAGGGGGGGAGTATGGCTACACCTTC. It encodes CSVQGGEYGYTF.

This clonotype was observed a few times. The V call is TRBV3-1, the J call TRBJ2-7; 7 bases map to TRBD1. This CDR3 region has 17 residues. CDR1 and CDR2 (germline): LGHDT, YNNKEL (reference sequence). V lost 0 bases to trimming and J lost 0 bases; unmatched junction nucleotides: 8. The CDR3 bases are TGTGCCAGCAGCCAAGACCCTAGACAGGGACCCTCCTACGAGCAGTACTTC. It translates to CASSQDPRQGPSYEQYF.

Ten or more counts support this clonotype. The J gene is TRBJ2-7, the V gene TRBV10-2; TRBD2 might be the D (5 bases). The CDR3 loop spans 15 amino acids. Trimming stripped 10 bases from V and 0 bases from J, with 19 bases between. Germline V gene lookup returns CDR1 WSHSY and CDR2 SAAADI. CDR3 in DNA: TGCGCCACTTATAGGCGGAGCGGTAGCTCCTACGAGCAGTACTTC. As protein: CATYRRSGSSYEQYF.

The chain recombines TRBV28 with TRBJ2-7; D is possibly TRBD1 (5 bases). Trimming took 1 base from V and 4 from J, leaving 8 bases between them. Germline-derived CDR1 and CDR2 are MDHEN and SYDVKM. The length of the CDR3 is 13 residues. The CDR3 coding sequence is TGTGCCAGCAGTTTATCCACAGGTTACGAGCAGTACTTC. Translated, it gives CASSLSTGYEQYF.

This clonotype was seen ten or more times. The V gene is TRBV5-6, the J gene TRBJ2-5; unclear D gene. Trimming took off 4 bases at V and 5 bases at J, with 12 bases between the two ends. The CDR3 sequence is 13 residues long. Germline V lookup: CDR1 SGHDT, CDR2 YYEEEE. The CDR3 loop reads CASSPDGWETQYF. The CDR3 DNA reads TGTGCCAGCAGCCCAGACGGGTGGGAGACCCAGTACTTC.

In its sample, this clonotype was seen many times. This chain connects TRBV10-3 to TRBJ2-7, with D possibly being TRBD1 or TRBD2 (5 bases each). The germline CDR1 and CDR2 sequences are ENHRY and SYGVKD. CDR3 length equals 14 residues. Trimming pared 6 bases from V and 4 bases from J, leaving 16 bases between. The CDR3 DNA sequence: TGTGCCATCAGAGTTAATAGGGACGGTTACGAGCAGTACTTC. Residues: CAIRVNRDGYEQYF.

This clonotype was counted at least ten times. The chain has TRBV12-3 or TRBV12-4 and TRBJ2-5, with D perhaps TRBD1 (5 bases). Between the trimmed V and J ends, which lost 3 bases and 3 bases, there was a span of 5 bases. The CDR3 has 12 amino acids. The CDR3 DNA reads TGTGCCAGCAGTTTCAGGGAAGAGACCCAGTACTTC. This codes for CASSFREETQYF.